Shown below are 23 T cell receptor beta chains from a single sample sequenced in a study of blood T cell repertoires in COVID-19. The protocol was immunoSEQ multiplex PCR, while the TCRdb copy is restricted to in-frame clones and leaves out a portion. The repertoire holds about 75,000 clones, 84% seen once, with more than 20% in the top ten. The sample comprised peripheral blood. The receptors were gathered from a woman aged 50 to 60 with acute or convalescent COVID-19.

V gene TRBV6-5 combines with J gene TRBJ2-5; 11 nucleotides line up with TRBD2. The CDR3 sequence is 16 residues long. Germline-derived CDR1 and CDR2 are MNHEY and SVGAGI. The junction had 5 bases not matched to a gene; V was cut back by 0 bases and J by 5 bases. As DNA, the CDR3 is TGTGCCAGCAGTTACTCGGGGACTAGCGGTTGGGAGACCCAGTACTTC. It is translated as CASSYSGTSGWETQYF.

This chain links TRBV29-1 with TRBJ1-3; 10 bases agree with TRBD1. V lost 3 bases and J lost 8; bases outside the gene matches: 10. CDR3 size: 15 residues. Germline V gives CDR1 SQVTM, CDR2 ANQGSEA. The CDR3 region is CSVDLRDRGADTIYF. CDR3 coding DNA: TGCAGCGTTGATTTGAGGGACAGGGGCGCGGACACCATATATTTT.

This chain uses TRBV9 with TRBJ2-1; perhaps TRBD1 as D (7 bases). Germline V lookup: CDR1 SGDLS, CDR2 YYNGEE. CDR3 length equals 14 residues. V shed 1 base and J shed 4 bases, with 9 bases lying between them. CDR3 in amino acids: CASSVQGGYNEQFF. CDR3 coding DNA: TGTGCCAGCAGCGTACAGGGGGGTTACAATGAGCAGTTCTTC.

V gene TRBV6-1 combines with J gene TRBJ1-5, with TRBD1 identical over 9 bases. J was trimmed by 6 bases and V by 0 bases; bases with no gene match: 3. The CDR3 is made up of 15 amino acids. Germline CDR1 and CDR2: MNHNS and SASEGT. The CDR3 DNA follows: TGTGCCAGCAGTGAAGCACAGGGGGCATTTCAGCCCCAGCATTTT. It yields the protein CASSEAQGAFQPQHF.

V usage is TRBV5-1 and J usage is TRBJ1-4; 9 nucleotides align to TRBD1. Germline V CDR1 and CDR2: SGHRS, YFSETQ. The J segment lost 7 bases and the V segment lost 4 bases, leaving 8 bases of the junction unmatched. The length of the CDR3 is 15 residues. Here the CDR3 DNA reads TGCGCCAGCAGCCCCGGACCGGGACAGGGTGAAAAACTGTTTTTT. It yields the protein CASSPGPGQGEKLFF.

Judged by abundance, this clone is medium-sized. The chain joins TRBV5-6 to TRBJ2-7; 10 bases are a match to TRBD2. J lost 4 bases, V lost 6 bases, and 10 bases had no gene match. This CDR3 region has 15 residues. The germline V gene encodes CDR1 SGHDT and CDR2 YYEEEE. CDR3: CASTFLTSGLYEQYF. CDR3 sequence (DNA): TGTGCCAGCACCTTTCTGACTAGCGGGCTGTACGAGCAGTACTTC.

The rearrangement links TRBV5-6 to TRBJ1-5; no clear D. Germline V lookup: CDR1 SGHDT, CDR2 YYEEEE. CDR3 length: 14 residues. Trimming pared 2 bases from V and 4 bases from J, leaving 10 bases between. The CDR3 DNA is TGTGCCAGCAGCTTAGGTCTAGGAAATCAGCCCCAGCATTTT. Amino acids: CASSLGLGNQPQHF.

V and J are TRBV12-3 or TRBV12-4 and TRBJ2-3, with 9 bases aligning to TRBD2. J gave up 5 bases and V 8 bases, and 5 bases lay outside the gene matches. CDR3 length: 13 amino acids. The CDR3 sequence: CASGGGGGDTQYF. For the CDR3, the DNA is TGTGCCAGCGGGGGCGGGGGGGGAGATACGCAGTATTTT.

J is TRBJ2-1 and V is TRBV5-8; 9 nucleotides line up with TRBD2. V gave up 0 bases and J gave up 4 bases; unmatched junction bases: 2. This CDR3 comprises 15 residues. Looked up from germline, CDR1 is SGHTS and CDR2 is YDEGEE. CDR3 loop: CASSLELAGYNEQFF. The CDR3 bases are TGTGCCAGCAGCTTGGAGCTAGCGGGGTACAATGAGCAGTTCTTC.

In nucleotides, the CDR3 is TGCGCCAGCAGCCAAGAACGTGGGCTAGCGGGAGATTTTATAACAGATACGCAGTATTTT. This translates into CASSQERGLAGDFITDTQYF. The rearrangement links TRBV4-3 to TRBJ2-3; 10 positions match TRBD2. The germline gives CDR1 LGHNA, CDR2 YSLEER. The CDR3 loop spans 20 amino acids. J was trimmed by 3 bases and V by 0 bases; bases with no gene match: 15.

This clone was picked up a small number of times. At the DNA level, this CDR3 is encoded by other sequences in the same sample as well. The CDR3, as DNA: TGTGCCAGCAGCTCACAGGGGATATCCTACGAGCAGTACTTC. Protein sequence: CASSSQGISYEQYF. This chain uses TRBV7-2 with TRBJ2-7; 7 bases agree with TRBD1. The CDR3 spans 14 residues. Germline-derived CDR1 and CDR2 are SGHTA and FQGNSA. V trimming: 4 bases; J trimming: 1 base; junction bases outside the gene matches: 4.

The CDR3 reads CASSSSGEGADTQYF. CDR3 nucleotide sequence: TGTGCCAGCAGTTCTAGCGGGGAAGGCGCAGATACGCAGTATTTT. The V call is TRBV6-6, the J call TRBJ2-3; 9 nucleotides align to TRBD2. The CDR3 has 15 residues. After removal of 4 bases from V and 4 bases from J, the junction contained 6 bases not matched to a gene. CDR1 and CDR2 (germline): MNHNY, SVGAGI (reference sequence).

Written as DNA, the CDR3 is TGTGCCAGCAGTTTAGGCCTAGCGGAGACCCAGTACTTC. It codes for CASSLGLAETQYF. The rearrangement joins TRBV28 to TRBJ2-5; D may be TRBD2 (6 bases). The CDR3 has 13 residues. V was trimmed by 2 bases and J by 5 bases, leaving 9 bases between them. Looked up from germline, CDR1 is MDHEN and CDR2 is SYDVKM.

This chain joins TRBV5-4 and TRBJ2-5; 12 bases map to TRBD2. In germline, CDR1 is SGHNT, CDR2 YYREEE (reference sequence). This CDR3 region has 16 residues. V trimming: 2 bases; J trimming: 4 bases; junction bases outside the gene matches: 6. The DNA of the CDR3 is TGTGCCAGCAGCTTTTCTAGCGGGAGGGCCGGAGAGACCCAGTACTTC. Amino acid sequence: CASSFSSGRAGETQYF.

The chain links TRBV18 to TRBJ1-2; D might be TRBD1 (5 bases). In germline, CDR1 is KGHSH, CDR2 LQKENI. Trimming left V 3 bases short and J 4 bases short, with 21 bases between. The CDR3 is made up of 17 amino acids. CDR3: CASSPAGTPLNRYGYTF. The CDR3 nucleotides are TGTGCCAGCTCACCCGCGGGGACCCCACTAAATCGCTATGGCTACACCTTC.

The V and J genes are TRBV18 and TRBJ1-1; no firm D call. V lost 3 bases and J lost 3, with 14 bases in between. This CDR3 comprises 15 residues. From germline, CDR1 is KGHSH and CDR2 LQKENI. The CDR3 nucleotides read TGTGCCAGCTCACCTATTGAGAGGTCGGACACTGAAGCTTTCTTT. It is translated as CASSPIERSDTEAFF. The full variable domain, in which reference TRBV18 and TRBJ1-1 provide the parts outside the CDR3, is NAGVMQNPRHLVRRRGQEARLRCSPMKGHSHVYWYRQLPEEGLKFMVYLQKENIIDESGMPKERFSAEFPKEGPSILRIQQVVRGDSAAYFCASSPIERSDTEAFFGQGTRLTVV.

This clone was counted a single time. The rearrangement links TRBV3-1 (or the pseudogene TRBV3-2) to TRBJ1-2; 9 bases are a match to TRBD1. Germline V lookup: CDR1 LGHDT, CDR2 YNNKEL (reference sequence). CDR3 length: 19 amino acids. V shed 0 bases, J shed 11 bases, and the junction held 22 bases outside the gene matches. In DNA, the CDR3 is TGTGCCAGCAGCCAAGATAAACCCATATTTGGGGGACAGGGTATGGGGTACACCTTC. Amino acid sequence: CASSQDKPIFGGQGMGYTF.

The chain joins TRBV15 to TRBJ2-1, with a weak D call TRBD2 (6 bases). Per the germline V gene, CDR1 is LNHNV and CDR2 is YYDKDF (reference sequence). V shed 9 bases and J shed 9 bases, with 15 bases lying between them. The CDR3 contains 12 residues. The CDR3 is CATKKGGSEQFF. Here the CDR3 DNA reads TGTGCCACGAAAAAAGGAGGGAGTGAGCAGTTCTTC. Supplemented by reference TRBV15 and TRBJ2-1, the full variable domain reads DAMVIQNPRYQVTQFGKPVTLSCSQTLNHNVMYWYQQKSSQAPKLLFHYYDKDFNNEADTPDNFQSRRPNTSFCFLDIRSPGLGDTAMYLCATKKGGSEQFFGPGTRLTVL.

V is TRBV6-6 and J is TRBJ2-2; no reliable D call. The germline CDR1 and CDR2 sequences are MNHNY and SVGAGI (reference sequence). V was trimmed by 6 bases and J by 1 base, leaving 12 bases between them. The CDR3 totals 15 residues. DNA for the CDR3: TGTGCCAGCAGCCATAATATCGGGAACACCGGGGAGCTGTTTTTT. Protein sequence: CASSHNIGNTGELFF.

This clone was seen more than once but under ten times. This rearrangement joins TRBV7-8 to TRBJ1-3; D unclear. The germline CDR1 and CDR2 sequences are SGHVS and FQNEAQ. V was clipped by 4 bases and J by 0 bases, with 13 bases between them. CDR3 length: 16 residues. CDR3 sequence: CASSSLGVGSGNTIYF. CDR3 nucleotide sequence: TGTGCCAGCAGCTCGCTCGGGGTGGGCTCTGGAAACACCATATATTTT.

The V call is TRBV6-5, the J call TRBJ1-2; D is unclear. This CDR3 has 15 residues. V was cut by 7 bases and J by 8 bases, with 23 bases left in between. Looked up from germline, CDR1 is MNHEY and CDR2 is SVGAGI. The CDR3, as DNA: TGTGCCAGCATTTCCAAGAAAGTGAGCCGTGTAGGCTACACCTTC. Translated: CASISKKVSRVGYTF.

The genes are TRBV9 and TRBJ2-5, with D maybe TRBD1 (5 bases). The CDR3 is made up of 14 amino acids. V was clipped by 4 bases and J by 0 bases, with 10 bases between them. Germline loops: CDR1 SGDLS, CDR2 YYNGEE. CDR3 nucleotide sequence: TGTGCCAGCAGCCCCGGACACAACCAAGAGACCCAGTACTTC. This translates into CASSPGHNQETQYF.

The CDR3 protein is CAISDGGKFSGNTIYF. CDR3 coding DNA: TGTGCCATCAGCGATGGGGGGAAGTTCTCTGGAAACACCATATATTTT. The chain uses TRBV10-3 and TRBJ1-3, with D perhaps TRBD1 (5 bases). This CDR3 comprises 16 residues. Trimming shortened V by 6 bases and J by 0 bases, and 15 bases separated the two germline ends. CDR1 is ENHRY and CDR2 is SYGVKD in the germline V gene.